This entry is about one T cell receptor beta chain. Its antigen is unidentified. The data stem from a study of cytomegalovirus exposure and HLA in healthy donors. The overall study: Among some 400 genotyped donors, 80% to 90% fell in the Caucasian-associated ancestry cluster. Study-wide points: Presence/absence analyses supposed approximately even sequencing depth among donors.

Use of 60 Vbeta and 13 Jbeta primers characterized the PCR. The table came from immunoSEQ multiplex PCR; TCRdb's copy has only in-frame clones and leaves some out. The sample lists 95,000 to 150,000 clones, approximately 8.6% seen once, with 5.5% to 7.5% in the top ten. This sequence originates from a woman in her thirties or forties in good health and CMV-seropositive. The material sequenced was PBMCs.

The CDR3 nucleotides are TGCGCCAGCAGCAATCACAGGGGGCGATCCTACGAGCAGTACTTC. Protein: CASSNHRGRSYEQYF. J is TRBJ2-7 and V is TRBV5-1; TRBD1 matches at 9 bases. The CDR3 sequence is 15 residues long. Losses at the gene ends were 4 bases for V and 1 base for J; bases not matched to a gene: 6. Looked up from germline, CDR1 is SGHRS and CDR2 is YFSETQ.